This T cell receptor (beta chain) was obtained from a study of Ad26.COV2.S vaccination and SARS-CoV-2 variants. Study summary: Of the COV1001 trial arms, the Ad26.COV2.S arm included the donor. Into the muscle, Ad26.COV2.S was dosed once or twice, 56 days apart.

This CDR3 spans 13 amino acids. In germline, CDR1 is SGHRS, CDR2 YFSETQ. Trimming stripped 0 bases from V and 10 bases from J, with 13 bases between. Study-wide points: Recipients given vaccine exceeded placebo recipients in spike-specific TCR breadth. Reported post-vaccination CD8+ and CD4+ T cell responses to spike showed substantial breadth.

Treatment specified: approximately 18 received Ad26.COV2.S at low or high dose, single or two shots; about 5 received placebo; per-sample allocation not given. Sampling happened 63 days after the first vaccine or placebo injection. Libraries were prepared by immunoSEQ multiplex PCR; TCRdb keeps only in-frame clonotypes and omits some of them. The sample holds fewer than 900,000 clones, more than 80% seen once. About this clone itself: Its antigen is currently unknown.

The J gene is TRBJ1-1, the V gene TRBV5-1; D is unresolved. This receptor was taken from a person aged 18 to 65 who received the Ad26.COV2.S COVID-19 vaccine or a placebo. The material was peripheral blood, obtained in a trial of Ad26.COV2.S vaccine versus placebo. CDR3: CASSLGNRDVAFF. The CDR3 coding sequence is TGCGCCAGCAGCTTGGGAAATAGGGATGTAGCTTTCTTT.